Each of the 16 T cell receptor beta chains below was sequenced from the same sample in a study of blood T cell repertoires in COVID-19. Generated by immunoSEQ multiplex PCR, the TCRdb table keeps only in-frame clones and is missing some. This sample yields roughly 200,000 clones, of which 84% are seen a single time; 3% to 3.5% belongs to the top ten. The material sequenced was PBMCs or T cells enriched from blood (not recorded which). The receptors here all came from a woman aged 25 to 39 who had been exposed to COVID-19.

This chain uses TRBV5-5 with TRBJ1-1, with unresolved D. The CDR3 totals 12 residues. Germline V gene sequence: CDR1 SGHKS, CDR2 YYEKEE (reference sequence). Trimming removed 5 bases at V and 0 bases at J, with 5 bases between. CDR3 protein: CASRGVNTEAFF. The CDR3 bases are TGTGCCAGCAGGGGCGTGAACACTGAAGCTTTCTTT.

This clone was counted many times. V and J are TRBV11-2 and TRBJ1-2; D possibly corresponds to TRBD1 (6 bases). CDR1 and CDR2 from the germline V gene are SGHAT and FQNNGV. CDR3 length: 17 residues. Trimming removed 0 bases at V and 7 bases at J, with 21 bases between. CDR3 bases: TGTGCCAGCAGCTTAGATTGGGACAAAACCTTCTATCTTGGCTACACCTTC. Encoded protein: CASSLDWDKTFYLGYTF.

The V gene is TRBV7-2, the J gene TRBJ1-4; a possible D gene is TRBD1 (5 bases). Trimming cost V 1 base and J 3 bases, with 9 bases left between them. CDR3 length: 15 residues. Germline loops: CDR1 SGHTA, CDR2 FQGNSA. CDR3 amino acids: CASSLVPGPNEKLFF. The DNA for the CDR3 is TGTGCCAGCAGCTTAGTCCCAGGGCCTAATGAAAAACTGTTTTTT.

The chain has TRBV5-1 and TRBJ2-3; 8 nucleotides align to TRBD1. CDR1 SGHRS and CDR2 YFSETQ come from the germline V gene. The CDR3 spans 14 residues. The V gene end was trimmed by 8 bases and the J gene end by 2 bases; junction bases not matched to a gene: 7. The DNA of the CDR3 is TGCGCCAGTCGAGAGACAGGGGACACAGATACGCAGTATTTT. It codes for CASRETGDTDTQYF.

The rearrangement uses TRBV7-6 and TRBJ2-7; a possible D gene is TRBD2 (5 bases). The V gene lost 5 bases and the J gene lost 2 bases, with 10 bases spanning the gap. CDR1 SGHVS and CDR2 FNYEAQ come from the germline V gene. CDR3 length equals 13 residues. CDR3 in DNA: TGTGCCAGCAGCGAGGGATTCACCTACGAGCAGTACTTC. This gives the protein CASSEGFTYEQYF.

Of note for this clone: The junction departs from germline at one end; a sequencing error may be responsible. The chain is built from TRBV29-1 and TRBJ2-7, with a tentative D call TRBD1 (5 bases). The germline gives CDR1 SQVTM, CDR2 ANQGSEA. The CDR3 length is 11 residues. As DNA, the CDR3 is TGCAGCGCTGAATTAGGGGACGAGCAGTACTTC. Residues: CSAELGDEQYF.

This chain uses TRBV19 with TRBJ1-1; 8 nucleotides line up with TRBD1. Germline-derived CDR1 and CDR2 are LNHDA and SQIVND (reference sequence). The CDR3 extends over 15 amino acids. Trimming took 5 bases from V and 4 from J; bases not matched to a gene: 9. Here the CDR3 DNA reads TGTGCCAGTAGTCATGGACAGGGCCCGTTCACTGAAGCTTTCTTT. This gives the protein CASSHGQGPFTEAFF.

The rearrangement uses TRBV9 and TRBJ2-7, with D perhaps TRBD1 (6 bases). Germline V gene lookup returns CDR1 SGDLS and CDR2 YYNGEE. The CDR3 runs to 15 residues. The V and J ends lost 4 bases and 0 bases respectively, with 14 bases between them. CDR3 sequence reads: CASSPHGTYSYEQYF. Here the CDR3 DNA reads TGTGCCAGCAGCCCCCATGGGACATACTCCTACGAGCAGTACTTC.

CDR3: CASSAPDAYSKAFF. CDR3 nucleotides: TGTGCCAGCAGCGCTCCTGATGCCTATAGTAAAGCTTTCTTT. The V call is TRBV11-2, the J call TRBJ1-1; no reliable D call. V shed 5 bases and J shed 9 bases, with 19 bases lying between them. The CDR3 extends over 14 amino acids. The V gene's germline CDR1 is SGHAT and CDR2 FQNNGV.

This clone showed up just once. The chain combines TRBV7-2 with TRBJ2-3, with a weak D call TRBD2 (7 bases). This CDR3 is 15 amino acids long. V shed 1 base and J shed 5 bases, with 13 bases lying between them. The germline V gene has CDR1 SGHTA and CDR2 FQGNSA. The CDR3 reads CASSLGRGALDTQYF. As DNA, the CDR3 is TGTGCCAGCAGCTTAGGCCGGGGGGCCTTAGATACGCAGTATTTT.

This clone was seen once. Sequence at one end of the junction differs from germline and may be a read error. The genes are TRBV5-1 and TRBJ1-5; 11 bases align to TRBD1. The CDR3 is 15 residues long. Looked up from germline, CDR1 is SGHRS and CDR2 is YFSETQ. As DNA, the CDR3 is TGCGCCAGCAGTTTGGGGACAGGGGGTGGTCAGCCCCAGCATTTT. Protein product: CASSLGTGGGQPQHF.

V usage is TRBV5-6 and J usage is TRBJ2-2; D unclear. Germline V gene data show CDR1 as SGHDT and CDR2 as YYEEEE. Trimming removed 0 bases at V and 6 bases at J, with 9 bases between. The CDR3 spans 14 residues. CDR3 DNA: TGTGCCAGCAGCTTGGCCGACTCTCCCGGGGAGCTGTTTTTT. Translating it yields CASSLADSPGELFF.

The chain is built from TRBV5-1 and TRBJ1-1; D is unresolved. V was cut by 4 bases and J by 1 base, with 11 bases left in between. This CDR3 contains 14 residues. Germline lookup yields CDR1 SGHRS and CDR2 YFSETQ. CDR3 sequence: CASSEFSRNTEAFF. CDR3 nucleotide sequence: TGCGCCAGCAGCGAGTTTTCCCGGAACACTGAAGCTTTCTTT.

This chain connects TRBV21-1 to TRBJ1-1. TRBV21-1 is described as a pseudogene. The CDR3 has 17 amino acids. As DNA, the CDR3 is TGTGCCAGCAGCAAATTAACGGGACTCCGGGAGAACACTGAAGCTTTCTTT. This encodes CASSKLTGLRENTEAFF.

This chain uses TRBV5-1 with TRBJ2-1; 14 bases are a match to TRBD2. J was trimmed by 7 bases and V by 0 bases; bases with no gene match: 3. Germline values: CDR1 SGHRS, CDR2 YFSETQ. This CDR3 is 16 amino acids long. CDR3 in DNA: TGCGCCAGCAGCTTGGTTGGACTAGCGGGGGGTAATGAGCAGTTCTTC. Translated: CASSLVGLAGGNEQFF.

The chain links TRBV5-5 to TRBJ1-1; a possible D gene is TRBD1 (6 bases). There are 15 residues in the CDR3. The germline V gene has CDR1 SGHKS and CDR2 YYEKEE (reference sequence). The V end lost 2 bases, the J end lost 0 bases, and 11 bases lay between the germline ends. The CDR3 region has the DNA TGTGCCAGCAGCTTCGGGACAAGGGTGAACACTGAAGCTTTCTTT. Translation gives CASSFGTRVNTEAFF.